These 18 T cell receptor beta chains were all obtained from the same sample, sequenced in a study of cytomegalovirus exposure and HLA in healthy donors. The PCR employed 60 Vbeta primers together with 13 Jbeta primers. Measured with immunoSEQ multiplex PCR; TCRdb has only the in-frame clones, and not every one. In the table there are around 130,000 clones, roughly 80% of which are singletons. The sequencing sample was made of PBMCs. The receptors were sampled from a female donor in good health and CMV-seronegative.

This clone was observed a single time. V and J are TRBV28 and TRBJ1-1, with D possibly being TRBD1 (6 bases). The CDR3 covers 13 residues. Germline CDR1 and CDR2: MDHEN and SYDVKM. The V and J ends lost 3 bases and 4 bases respectively, with 9 bases between them. CDR3 coding DNA: TGTGCCAGCAGTTTTCAGGGGAGCACTGAAGCTTTCTTT. This sequence encodes CASSFQGSTEAFF. The complete variable domain, with remaining parts taken from reference TRBV28 and TRBJ1-1, reads DVKVTQSSRYLVKRTGEKVFLECVQDMDHENMFWYRQDPGLGLRLIYFSYDVKMKEKGDIPEGYSVSREKKERFSLILESASTNQTSMYLCASSFQGSTEAFFGQGTRLTVV.

The CDR3 bases are TGTGCCAGCAGCGTTGCGAGCGGAGACTACGAGCAGTACTTC. It codes for CASSVASGDYEQYF. V and J are TRBV9 and TRBJ2-7, with D perhaps TRBD2 (5 bases). CDR1 and CDR2 from the germline V gene are SGDLS and YYNGEE. Trimming took off 2 bases at V and 3 bases at J, with 12 bases between the two ends. The length of the CDR3 is 14 residues.

The chain couples TRBV27 to TRBJ2-2; 10 positions match TRBD1. Germline lookup yields CDR1 MNHEY and CDR2 SMNVEV (reference sequence). J gave up 9 bases and V 5 bases, and 12 bases lay outside the gene matches. This CDR3 is 16 amino acids long. The CDR3 DNA sequence: TGTGCCAGCAGTATTCTTCCGGGACAGGGGAGCAGGGAGCTGTTTTTT. This gives the protein CASSILPGQGSRELFF.

The chain carries TRBV5-6 and TRBJ2-1, with D possibly TRBD1 on 6 matching bases. CDR1 and CDR2 from the germline V gene are SGHDT and YYEEEE. The CDR3 loop spans 12 amino acids. V was shortened by 4 bases and J by 10 bases, with 12 bases between the two germline ends. CDR3 region: CASSATGNEQFF. CDR3 bases: TGTGCCAGCAGCGCCACAGGGAACGAGCAGTTCTTC. Together with reference TRBV5-6 and TRBJ2-1, the CDR3 gives the full variable domain: DAGVTQSPTHLIKTRGQQVTLRCSPKSGHDTVSWYQQALGQGPQFIFQYYEEEERQRGNFPDRFSGHQFPNYSSELNVNALLLGDSALYLCASSATGNEQFFGPGTRLTVL.

The chain couples TRBV5-1 to TRBJ1-3, with 7 bases identical to TRBD1. Trimming at V came to 4 bases and at J to 2 bases, leaving 9 bases not matched to a gene. Germline lookup yields CDR1 SGHRS and CDR2 YFSETQ. The CDR3 sequence is 16 residues long. The CDR3 bases are TGCGCCAGCAGCGTACCCTTGACAGGGACTGGAAACACCATATATTTT. This translates into CASSVPLTGTGNTIYF.

This rearrangement joins TRBV30 to TRBJ2-5; D not resolved. V shed 0 bases and J shed 5 bases, with 10 bases lying between them. Germline-derived CDR1 and CDR2 are GTSNPN and SVGIG (reference sequence). The CDR3 has 13 residues. CDR3 loop: CAWSVLGSETQYF. The CDR3 DNA follows: TGTGCCTGGAGTGTTCTAGGAAGCGAGACCCAGTACTTC.

This clone came up once. V and J are TRBV29-1 and TRBJ2-3; the match to TRBD2 covers 9 bases. The V segment lost 4 bases and the J segment 3 bases; nucleotides outside the gene matches: 2. This CDR3 comprises 13 residues. Per the germline V gene, CDR1 is SQVTM and CDR2 is ANQGSEA. The DNA for the CDR3 is TGCAGCGTTGCAGCGGGAGGTACAGATACGCAGTATTTT. It translates to CSVAAGGTDTQYF.

The CDR3 region is CAISEGGRALETQYF. The CDR3 nucleotides read TGTGCCATCAGTGAAGGGGGGAGGGCCCTAGAGACCCAGTACTTC. The rearrangement links TRBV10-3 to TRBJ2-5; the D gene is possibly TRBD2 (7 bases). CDR1 ENHRY and CDR2 SYGVKD come from the germline V gene. The CDR3 runs 15 residues. V dropped 3 bases and J dropped 4 bases, with 15 bases sitting between them.

This chain links TRBV5-1 with TRBJ2-7; D is perhaps TRBD2 (6 bases). Between the trimmed V and J ends, which lost 7 bases and 3 bases, there was a span of 11 bases. This CDR3 spans 12 amino acids. Germline V gives CDR1 SGHRS, CDR2 YFSETQ. The CDR3 DNA sequence: TGCGCCAGCGGGGACGGGGGCTACGAGCAGTACTTC. Amino acid sequence: CASGDGGYEQYF.

The chain has TRBV7-9 and TRBJ2-7; D remains unclear. The CDR3 consists of 13 residues. Deletions cut 3 bases from V and 0 bases from J, with 6 bases between. Germline CDR1 reads SEHNR; CDR2 reads FQNEAQ (reference sequence). DNA for the CDR3: TGTGCCAGCAGCTTGCCGAGCTCCTACGAGCAGTACTTC. Its translation is CASSLPSSYEQYF.

The CDR3 nucleotides read TGTGCCAGCTCACCATCAGGGGAGCAGTACTTC. Protein product: CASSPSGEQYF. This chain joins TRBV18 and TRBJ2-7; the D gene is possibly TRBD1 (5 bases). With 2 bases removed from V and 7 bases from J, the gap between germline ends came to 6 bases. CDR3 length equals 11 residues. Germline assignment: CDR1 KGHSH and CDR2 LQKENI.

This clone was seen only a few times. The rearrangement links TRBV27 to TRBJ1-1; D remains unclear. Germline CDR1 is MNHEY and CDR2 is SMNVEV (reference sequence). V was shortened by 6 bases and J by 0 bases, with 14 bases between the two germline ends. The length of the CDR3 is 15 residues. The CDR3, as DNA: TGTGCCAGCAGGAGAGGGCAAACTCTGAACACTGAAGCTTTCTTT. Its translation: CASRRGQTLNTEAFF.

The chain has TRBV7-9 and TRBJ2-7; 8 bases match TRBD1. Trimming took 5 bases from V and 1 from J; bases not matched to a gene: 7. Per germline, CDR1 SEHNR and CDR2 FQNEAQ (reference sequence). The CDR3 contains 15 residues. The CDR3 nucleotides are TGTGCCAGCAGCCCGCAGGGGGCACGGTCCTACGAGCAGTACTTC. This encodes CASSPQGARSYEQYF.

The chain links TRBV19 to TRBJ1-1; D is ambiguous. Germline assignment: CDR1 LNHDA and CDR2 SQIVND (reference sequence). The V and J ends lost 3 bases and 1 base respectively, with 9 bases between them. CDR3 length: 14 amino acids. DNA for the CDR3: TGTGCCAGTAGTATCTGGGAGACGAACACTGAAGCTTTCTTT. It specifies CASSIWETNTEAFF.

The chain is built from TRBV6-1 and TRBJ2-1; 11 bases match TRBD2. In germline, CDR1 is MNHNS, CDR2 SASEGT. V was clipped by 7 bases and J by 13 bases; unmatched bases: 15. There are 15 residues in the CDR3. This CDR3 reads CASKPRGLADPSQFF. The CDR3 DNA sequence: TGTGCCAGCAAACCGAGGGGACTAGCGGACCCCAGTCAGTTCTTC.

The J gene is TRBJ1-2, the V gene TRBV30; TRBD1 might be the D (5 bases). The CDR3 is 14 residues long. Germline V CDR1 and CDR2: GTSNPN, SVGIG (reference sequence). Trimming cost V 3 bases and J 14 bases, with 25 bases left between them. DNA of the CDR3: TGTGCCTGGAGAGTCGGCAGGGCGGGACTAAGTGATACCTTC. Translated: CAWRVGRAGLSDTF.

V and J are TRBV2 and TRBJ2-1; 7 bases are shared with TRBD2. Germline V gene data show CDR1 as SNHLY and CDR2 as FYNNEI. This CDR3 has 13 amino acids. The J segment lost 4 bases and the V segment lost 9 bases, leaving 6 bases of the junction unmatched. The CDR3 coding sequence is TGTGCCAGACTAGCGCCAACTTACAATGAGCAGTTCTTC. Its translation: CARLAPTYNEQFF.

The chain joins TRBV27 to TRBJ2-1, with 9 bases that match TRBD1. V trimming: 5 bases; J trimming: 7 bases; junction bases outside the gene matches: 9. The CDR3 is made up of 15 amino acids. Germline CDR1 MNHEY, CDR2 SMNVEV (reference sequence). The CDR3 DNA sequence: TGTGCCAGCAGTCCCACAGGGGGCTCTGGGAATGAGCAGTTCTTC. Translating gives CASSPTGGSGNEQFF.